This T cell receptor (beta chain) is drawn from a study of control samples from healthy donors and cancer patients. TCRdb's table, derived via immunoSEQ multiplex PCR, lists solely in-frame clones and lacks some. The sample gives some 150,000 clones, about 90% of which show up once; about 7.6% is in the top ten. The CDR3 is made up of 16 amino acids. Germline V gives CDR1 LGHDT, CDR2 YNNKEL (reference sequence). The junction had 6 bases not matched to a gene; V was cut back by 5 bases and J by 0 bases. The sequence was obtained from a man between 18 and 29 years old in good health. Specimen: blood. The chain has TRBV3-1 (or the pseudogene TRBV3-2) and TRBJ2-2; 7 bases align to TRBD2. In DNA form, the CDR3 reads TGTGCCAGCAGCGACCTGGGACTAACGAACACCGGGGAGCTGTTTTTT. Protein product: CASSDLGLTNTGELFF.